This TCR beta chain was identified in a study of cytomegalovirus exposure and HLA in healthy donors (dated by TCRdb to the late 2010s). Some background on the complete study: An earlier analysis of approximately 600 of the donors reported about 250 Gb of sequence data and 117 million unique TCR beta sequences from 190 million or so T cells. An early release that covered about 640 HLA-typed donors contained about 290 gigabases of sequencing data and roughly 84 million unique TCR sequences. Of the 398 genotyped donors, 70% to 90% were placed in the genetic ancestry cluster associated with self-reported Caucasian donors. The study aimed to test whether cataloging public T cell receptors could reveal signatures of past pathogen exposure. Using immunosequencing, the study profiled T cell repertoires from around 680 subjects and related those repertoires to cytomegalovirus serostatus. Along with the approximately 650-subject first cohort, a separate validation cohort of over a hundred different subjects was used. High-throughput TCR immunosequencing, statistical association of individual TCRs with disease status, and machine learning were combined to predict cytomegalovirus infection status. A later analysis re-examined previously published TCR beta repertoires from hundreds of donors and added high-resolution HLA genotyping to investigate patterns of TCR occurrence. In the later analysis, no new phenotypic data were used to find candidate immune exposures; instead, reliance was placed on TCR beta sequences and their occurrence across donors. In an earlier analysis of several hundred of the donors, high-throughput TCR beta sequencing was used to judge whether each TCR beta V gene segment behaved as functional or pseudogenic. Donor age, sex, ethnicity and CMV serostatus were collected together with the repertoire data. Genome-wide SNP genotypes for about 55% of the 666 donors were used in a later genetic analysis, which treated that subset as a discovery cohort. Every discovery cohort repertoire had been produced on one sequencing platform. Class I and class II HLA loci were covered by the typing at four-digit resolution. Typing coverage varied by locus: about 629-640 donors for A, B, C, DRB1 and DQB1; roughly 520 for DQA1; 600 to 610 for DPA1; roughly 450 for DPB1. Roughly 5 DR-DQ haplotypes were handled as single units for association and clustering because linkage in the cohort was strong. On average, roughly 250,000 unique TCR beta nucleotide sequences were sequenced per donor among some 420 genotyped donors of the cohort, with roughly 18% of those sequences being non-productive.

Paper-wide results and their limitations: Strong co-occurrence of HLA alleles, especially DR and DQ, made assigning TCR associations to individual alleles difficult. According to a later analysis, TCR association rates differed among HLA loci, with DRB1 alleles showing the most associated TCRs and HLA-C alleles showing the fewest. The authors suggested that the approach could potentially be extended to other disease states and immunological phenotypes. In a later analysis, most CMV-associated TCR beta chains were found to appear HLA-restricted, with HLA associations seemingly driven largely by CMV exposure. Because counts were too low, some 16 rarely observed V segments, including chromosome 9 orphons, were excluded from the earlier analysis of 587 of the donors. The study listed 150 to 200 TCR beta chains as associated with cytomegalovirus. In this cohort, only TCR beta chains were sequenced, and detectable features were limited by the absence of alpha or paired-chain data. A few of the identified cytomegalovirus-associated TCR beta chains were confirmed in vitro to be specific for cytomegalovirus antigens. V-gene and J-gene trimming of TCR beta chains was associated with a missense DCLRE1C variant in a later genetic analysis, and the association was replicated in an independent cohort. A later genetic analysis reported fewer N-insertions in productive TCRs among donors in an Asian-associated ancestry cluster than the roughly 700-donor mean. The 87-base-pair reads could not distinguish some IMGT-functional V segments, including TRBV6-2 and TRBV6-3, so those segments were excluded. A later analysis reported that several top co-occurrence clusters appeared linked to parvovirus B19, influenza, CMV and Epstein-Barr virus. At a false discovery rate of 0.05, a later analysis linked approximately 18,000 TCR beta sequences to specific HLA alleles. For the cohort, immune exposure information was limited to CMV serostatus. Most TCR sequences were seen in very few donors, while some public TCRs were found in many individuals. A cluster of highly shared sequence variants was judged likely to be a technical artifact of the sequencing pipeline. Broadly in line with IMGT annotations, most TCR beta V segments showed up in productive rearrangements about 87% or about 30% of the time in an earlier analysis of some 590 of the donors. In a later analysis, HLA-associated TCR beta chains were found to be more clonally expanded and to have lower generation probabilities than equally common non-associated chains. The classifier was reported to diagnose cytomegalovirus status with high specificity and sensitivity in both the original and validation cohorts. A further reported finding was that TCR beta sequences accurately predicted the HLA-A and HLA-B alleles for most subjects in the first cohort. Correlated functional status among segregating V segments might reflect linkage disequilibrium, but an unknown experimental factor could not be ruled out. Sequencing depth was assumed to be roughly uniform across donors in the presence/absence analyses, though that assumption may not hold. Because HLA typing was missing for some donors at each locus, association tests included only the typed subset.

The library was generated by the immunoSEQ multiplex PCR assay. For the multiplex PCR, a mixture combining 60 forward primers for TCR Vbeta segments and 13 reverse primers for TCR Jbeta segments was used. A multiplex PCR assay on genomic DNA amplified the CDR3 region of rearranged TCR beta genes. The Illumina HiSeq System was used to sequence the amplified TCR beta libraries as 87-base-pair reads. The published analysis was carried out like this. Across the 670 or so repertoires, a later analysis counted roughly 84 million unique TCR beta chains, some 11 million of which were shared by at least two donors. To remove PCR and sequencing errors, raw reads were error-corrected and collapsed into unique sequences using a nearest-neighbor algorithm that merged closely related sequences. Alignment of CDR3 sequences to IMGT reference sequences was used to assign V, D and J gene segments. For a sequence to be retained, a match of at least six nucleotides was required to both a V gene segment and a J gene segment. A rearrangement counted as productive if the CDR3 had no stop codons and remained in frame with V and J, and every other rearrangement counted as non-productive. Following IMGT convention, CDR3 was defined as the stretch from the second conserved V-encoded cysteine to the conserved J-encoded phenylalanine. Sequences without an unambiguous match to a single V gene segment were excluded from the earlier analysis of about 640 of the donors. An earlier analysis of about 600 of the donors called V segments functional above 56.7% productive rearrangements and segregating when the between-donor standard deviation exceeded 5%. To diagnose cytomegalovirus status from the catalog of TCR beta chain sequences, a statistical classification framework was built. V and J gene assignment, in a later analysis, came from comparing TCR nucleotide sequences with IMGT/GENE-DB human TR gene sequences. In a later analysis, CDR3 sequences and most-parsimonious VDJ recombination scenarios were assigned using the TCRdist pipeline. In a later analysis, each TCR beta chain was defined by its CDR3 amino acid sequence together with its V-gene family, and reads without a unique V-gene family were excluded. To address suspected cross-contamination and a sequencing artifact, a later analysis removed around 600 highly shared, low-generation-probability nucleotide sequences. In a later analysis, a clonal expansion index for each public chain was calculated from normalized within-repertoire ranks of inferred template counts. A later analysis computed generation probabilities with a VDJ recombination model fitted to out-of-frame rearrangements, and checked the results against IGoR. In a later analysis, hypergeometric tests were used to score TCR-TCR, TCR-HLA and TCR-CMV co-occurrence, with a repertoire-size bias correction applied to TCR pairs. False discovery rates were estimated in a later analysis by permuting HLA or CMV assignments 20 times. A later analysis grouped co-occurring TCRs with DBSCAN, adding TCRdist sequence similarity when clustering within HLA-allele-positive subsets. Repertoires with fewer than 30,000 or more than 120,000 public chains, plus five repertoires with anomalous nucleotide sharing, were excluded from co-occurrence clustering. TCRdb's version of the immuneACCESS table is confined to in-frame rearrangements and falls short of the full clone set. An unresolved V gene accounts for under half of the shortfall where checked; the remainder is of unknown origin. That table supplies the V and J calls and clone size; D and trimming were determined from the DNA. The sample includes approximately 190,000 clones, with 70% to 80% observed a single time. The top ten constitute 2.1% of the sample.

The cohort consisted of 600 or so healthy bone marrow donors. Cohort members were all nominally healthy when sampled, although unrecorded immune exposures were likely present. The donor tested CMV seropositive and was one of the 289 seropositive cohort members. Each donor provided a peripheral blood sample, and peripheral blood mononuclear cells were used for TCR beta sequencing. Genomic DNA was extracted from the blood cell samples with the Qiagen DNeasy Blood Extraction Kit. CDR1 and CDR2 are drawn from the germline V gene: MDHEN, SYDVKM. The trim is 7 bases for V and 3 bases for J, with a gap of 12 bases between the germline ends. The cysteine opens and the phenylalanine closes a CDR3 of 14 amino acids. Of the read, only the CDR3 DNA is kept; its 42 bases are in frame from base 1. Details on this clone: The antigen this receptor binds is unknown. No base quality values were provided; no much bigger clone lies one nucleotide off.

What was sequenced was PBMCs. The receptor's source is a woman in her 30s in good health and CMV-seropositive. The rearranged segments are TRBV28 and TRBJ1-4; the D gene is perhaps TRBD1, on 5 matching bases. The CDR3: CASTGPAANEKLFF. The DNA sequence is given as TGTGCCAGCACAGGGCCAGCTGCTAATGAAAAACTGTTTTTT.